A single sample gave rise to the 23 T cell receptor beta chains below, sequenced in a study of shared clonotypes between healthy human individuals. Assay: immunoSEQ multiplex PCR; the TCRdb copy retains only in-frame clones and omits some. The table records around 2,100,000 clones, about 95% of them present only once. Selected positively for CCR7 and CD45RO-negative, naive CD8 cells excluded terminally differentiated effector memory CD45RA+ cells. Source material: naive CD8+ T cells sorted from blood. The origin of the receptors is a man aged 18-30 years in good health.

As to this clone: Other DNA sequences of this sample code for an identical CDR3. J is TRBJ2-7 and V is TRBV5-4, with D possibly matching TRBD2 (5 bases). CDR3 length equals 14 residues. Trimming left V 4 bases short and J 1 base short, with 12 bases between. In germline, CDR1 is SGHNT, CDR2 YYREEE (reference sequence). The CDR3: CASSRTVGSYEQYF. The CDR3 DNA reads TGTGCCAGCAGCCGGACTGTGGGGTCCTACGAGCAGTACTTC.

This chain connects TRBV27 to TRBJ2-1; no reliable D call. In germline, CDR1 is MNHEY, CDR2 SMNVEV (reference sequence). The ends were cut back, 2 bases at V and 7 bases at J, with 9 bases in the middle. This CDR3 is 13 amino acids long. Written as DNA, the CDR3 is TGTGCCAGCAGTTTAAACTCTATAAATGAGCAGTTCTTC. It codes for CASSLNSINEQFF.

This rearrangement joins TRBV29-1 to TRBJ1-2; TRBD1 matches 12 bases. The V gene's germline CDR1 is SQVTM and CDR2 ANQGSEA. The CDR3 length is 16 residues. The J segment lost 3 bases and the V segment lost 4 bases, leaving 9 bases of the junction unmatched. The CDR3, as DNA: TGCAGCGTTGCAGGGGGACAGGGGGCGCTCCACTATGGCTACACCTTC. This encodes CSVAGGQGALHYGYTF.

V gene TRBV30 combines with J gene TRBJ2-7; D gene uncertain. V was cut by 4 bases and J by 1 base, with 8 bases left in between. The CDR3 consists of 12 residues. CDR1 is GTSNPN, CDR2 SVGIG, per germline (reference sequence). The DNA of the CDR3 is TGTGCCTGGACCATGGGATCCTACGAGCAGTACTTC. Its protein is CAWTMGSYEQYF.

The gene calls are TRBV7-2 and TRBJ1-6, with D possibly matching TRBD1 (5 bases). The CDR3 is made up of 14 amino acids. The V gene's germline CDR1 is SGHTA and CDR2 FQGNSA. The V end was cut by 4 bases, the J end by 10 bases, with 14 bases between. The CDR3 DNA reads TGTGCCAGCAGCTCACCGGGACCGGGATCACCCCTCCACTTT. Encoded protein: CASSSPGPGSPLHF.

The chain couples TRBV9 to TRBJ2-1, with a tentative D call TRBD1 (5 bases). From germline, CDR1 is SGDLS and CDR2 YYNGEE. The CDR3 runs 12 residues. Trimming took off 3 bases at V and 9 bases at J, with 10 bases between the two ends. DNA of the CDR3: TGTGCCAGCAGCGACGACAGTGGTGAGCAGTTCTTC. Translated, it gives CASSDDSGEQFF.

The chain couples TRBV13 to TRBJ2-3; D is uncertain. With 0 bases removed from V and 8 bases from J, the gap between germline ends came to 12 bases. Germline V gene sequence: CDR1 PRHDT, CDR2 FYEKMQ (reference sequence). This CDR3 contains 14 residues. CDR3 sequence (DNA): TGTGCCAGCAGCTTAGGGCTACTCCAGGTTACGCAGTATTTT. Translation: CASSLGLLQVTQYF.

This sequence joins TRBV19 and TRBJ1-2; D ambiguous. The CDR3 length is 14 residues. Per germline, CDR1 LNHDA and CDR2 SQIVND (reference sequence). The V and J ends lost 3 bases and 4 bases respectively, with 12 bases between them. CDR3 in amino acids: CASSMISEVYGYTF. In DNA, the CDR3 is TGTGCCAGTAGTATGATCAGCGAAGTCTATGGCTACACCTTC.

This chain links TRBV4-1 with TRBJ2-7, with D possibly TRBD1 on 5 matching bases. The V and J ends lost 1 base and 5 bases respectively, with 15 bases between them. Looked up from germline, CDR1 is MGHRA and CDR2 is YSYEKL. The CDR3 runs 15 residues. CDR3 bases: TGCGCCAGCAGCCAAGTTGGCAGGGTAATTCACGAGCAGTACTTC. Translation gives CASSQVGRVIHEQYF.

The CDR3: CASSVDGGLDEQYF. CDR3 nucleotide sequence: TGTGCCAGCAGCGTAGACGGGGGGCTGGACGAGCAGTACTTC. V is TRBV9 and J is TRBJ2-7; D is perhaps TRBD2 (7 bases). Looked up from germline, CDR1 is SGDLS and CDR2 is YYNGEE. The V gene lost 0 bases and the J gene lost 5 bases, with 12 bases spanning the gap. The CDR3 is 14 residues long.

The chain carries TRBV2 and TRBJ1-6; D remains unclear. The germline V gene has CDR1 SNHLY and CDR2 FYNNEI. The CDR3 has 17 amino acids. The V end was cut by 6 bases, the J end by 5 bases, with 20 bases between. The CDR3 loop is CASSHTGMGLNNSPLHF. CDR3 nucleotides: TGTGCCAGCAGCCACACTGGGATGGGGTTAAATAATTCACCCCTCCACTTT.

The rearrangement links TRBV4-3 to TRBJ2-1, with unresolved D. Looked up from germline, CDR1 is LGHNA and CDR2 is YSLEER. With 0 bases removed from V and 1 base from J, the gap between germline ends came to 10 bases. There are 16 residues in the CDR3. CDR3 DNA sequence: TGCGCCAGCAGCCAAGAACACGGGCTGTCCTACAATGAGCAGTTCTTC. Translation gives CASSQEHGLSYNEQFF.

The V and J genes are TRBV6-6 and TRBJ1-1; TRBD1 is a possible D gene (5 bases). V was trimmed by 6 bases and J by 4 bases, leaving 15 bases between them. Germline V lookup: CDR1 MNHNY, CDR2 SVGAGI (reference sequence). CDR3 size: 14 residues. The DNA of the CDR3 is TGTGCCAGCAGCCGCGACAGCCGAGGCACTGAAGCTTTCTTT. Translating gives CASSRDSRGTEAFF.

The chain uses TRBV11-2 and TRBJ2-1; D remains unclear. The CDR3 has 14 amino acids. V gave up 3 bases and J gave up 0 bases, with 6 bases separating them. Germline V gene data show CDR1 as SGHAT and CDR2 as FQNNGV. CDR3 nucleotides: TGTGCCAGCAGCTTGTCGAGCTCCTACAATGAGCAGTTCTTC. It codes for CASSLSSSYNEQFF.

The rearrangement joins TRBV6-6 to TRBJ2-3; 7 nucleotides match TRBD1. Germline trimming cut 7 bases from V and 4 bases from J; bases unmatched to any gene: 5. The CDR3 is 13 residues long. Germline V gene lookup returns CDR1 MNHNY and CDR2 SVGAGI (reference sequence). The CDR3 sequence: CASIDRAADTQYF. The CDR3 DNA reads as TGTGCCAGCATTGACAGGGCGGCAGATACGCAGTATTTT.

The chain couples TRBV6-1 to TRBJ2-2; 8 bases are a match to TRBD2. Germline V gene lookup returns CDR1 MNHNS and CDR2 SASEGT. The CDR3 runs 17 residues. The V and J ends lost 0 bases and 5 bases, in that order; junction bases with no gene match: 8. The CDR3 sequence is CASSEAGTSGGTGELFF. The CDR3 nucleotides are TGTGCCAGCAGTGAAGCGGGGACTAGTGGGGGGACCGGGGAGCTGTTTTTT.

Worth noting for this clone: This CDR3 is also generated by other DNA sequences in the sample. The chain has TRBV27 and TRBJ2-7; D remains ambiguous. From germline, CDR1 is MNHEY and CDR2 SMNVEV (reference sequence). The length of the CDR3 is 13 residues. Between the trimmed V and J ends, which lost 6 bases and 0 bases, there was a span of 9 bases. The CDR3 loop is CASSSYPSYEQYF. CDR3 sequence (DNA): TGTGCCAGCAGCTCGTATCCCTCCTACGAGCAGTACTTC.

V gene TRBV5-1 combines with J gene TRBJ1-2; TRBD1 matches at 9 bases. Germline lookup yields CDR1 SGHRS and CDR2 YFSETQ. This CDR3 comprises 16 residues. Losses at the gene ends were 0 bases for V and 2 bases for J; bases not matched to a gene: 5. CDR3 residues: CASSLEGTGFNYGYTF. CDR3 in DNA: TGCGCCAGCAGCTTGGAAGGGACAGGGTTCAACTATGGCTACACCTTC.

In this sample, this clone turned up a few times. V usage is TRBV27 and J usage is TRBJ1-6; D might be TRBD1 (5 bases). Trimming stripped 6 bases from V and 10 bases from J, with 16 bases between. The CDR3 is 14 amino acids. Germline CDR1 is MNHEY and CDR2 is SMNVEV (reference sequence). CDR3: CASSRAGIWSPLHF. Here the CDR3 DNA reads TGTGCCAGCAGCCGGGCAGGGATATGGTCACCCCTCCACTTT.

The V gene is TRBV27, the J gene TRBJ2-1, with 8 bases identical to TRBD1. Germline V gives CDR1 MNHEY, CDR2 SMNVEV (reference sequence). The CDR3 runs 16 residues. With 2 bases clipped from V and 8 bases from J, the junction kept 11 bases outside the gene matches. The CDR3 DNA reads as TGTGCCAGCAGTTTACTGGCCCCAGGGGGCTCGGATGAGCAGTTCTTC. As protein: CASSLLAPGGSDEQFF.

The V call is TRBV27, the J call TRBJ1-5; 9 nucleotides align to TRBD1. CDR3 length equals 16 residues. The ends lost 5 bases at V and 5 bases at J; junction bases unmatched: 10. Germline assignment: CDR1 MNHEY and CDR2 SMNVEV (reference sequence). CDR3 in amino acids: CASSPTQGAGDQPQHF. The CDR3 coding sequence is TGTGCCAGCAGTCCCACACAGGGGGCGGGGGATCAGCCCCAGCATTTT.

Regarding this clone: Other DNA sequences from this sample encode an identical CDR3 as well. CDR3 protein: CASSVGGSGYGYTF. The CDR3, as DNA: TGTGCCAGCAGCGTAGGGGGTAGCGGCTATGGCTACACCTTC. The chain employs TRBV9 and TRBJ1-2; D gene unclear. The germline V gene encodes CDR1 SGDLS and CDR2 YYNGEE. The V end lost 0 bases, the J end lost 4 bases, and 10 bases lay between the germline ends. The CDR3 length is 14 residues.

V is TRBV7-6 and J is TRBJ2-7, with 11 bases identical to TRBD1. The J segment lost 1 base and the V segment lost 5 bases, leaving 16 bases of the junction unmatched. CDR1 is SGHVS, CDR2 FNYEAQ, per germline. This CDR3 is 19 amino acids long. CDR3 sequence reads: CASSPEESTGQGASYEQYF. The CDR3 DNA reads TGTGCCAGCAGCCCAGAAGAGAGTACCGGACAGGGGGCATCCTACGAGCAGTACTTC.